A selection of T cell receptor beta chains follows, all from one sample in a study of T cell responses to AZD1222 COVID-19 vaccine. Repertoires were generated with immunoSEQ multiplex PCR, while TCRdb's copy carries only in-frame clones and drops some. The sample includes around 70,000 clones, approximately 90% of them seen just once. Sequences were derived from peripheral blood, sampled 28 days after the second dose of the MenACWY control vaccine. These receptors all come from an adult who received the MenACWY meningococcal vaccine as a control. CDR3s include the opening cysteine and the closing phenylalanine or tryptophan.

v_call,cdr3_aa
TRBV4-1,CASSQARHPDRGHEQYF
TRBV7-9,CASSLAQGATYEQYF
TRBV9,CASSEGPGDEQYF
TRBV6-1,CASSEAHGGAFF
TRBV5-1,CASSLSGSSYNEQFF
TRBV27,CASTPAPGRPNYEQYF
TRBV7-2,CASSFPIANYGYTF
TRBV27,CASSSQGPGGVYGYTF
TRBV7-9,CASSLGGLGSPLHF
TRBV28,CASTLRGPTNSPLHF
TRBV18,CASTEAGVGQPQHF
TRBV10-1,CASSPASGTDTQYF
TRBV19,CASRQGSTGELFF
TRBV12-3/TRBV12-4,CASSPRVLRGYTF
TRBV11-2,CASSFQGADGYTF
TRBV6-6,CASRYIRGGVGEAFF
TRBV7-9,CASGNRGVTEAFF
TRBV7-3,CASSLNGGGGYEQYF
TRBV5-4,CASSLADRVENTEAFF
TRBV13,CASSLESPSGYYGYTF
TRBV9,CASSEGATNEKLFF
TRBV27,CASSSGTYGYTF
TRBV5-5,CASSWTGSNEKLFF
TRBV28,CASSLGGAAGNTIYF
TRBV29-1,CSVRQGAGNTIYF
TRBV6-6,CASSYSPPVGEHEQYF
TRBV4-3,CASSLTGGRTEAFF
TRBV7-9,CASSLLAGVETQYF
TRBV19,CASSIAANSGNTIYF
TRBV18,CASSPRGTVNTEAFF
TRBV4-3,CASSLSAGNGNQPQHF
TRBV7-7,CASSPRDGNNEQFF
TRBV2,CASSPGQINQPQHF
TRBV6-5,CASIPTPISGNTIYF
TRBV28,CASSFGGNEKLFF
TRBV9,CASSPTGTQYEQYF
TRBV19,CASSPGLGVISYNEQFF
TRBV3-1/TRBV3-2,CASSPRDATSYEQYF
TRBV11-3,CASSLQENTEAFF
TRBV29-1,CSVESIAGGVGGELFF
TRBV6-2/TRBV6-3,CASSSRDARPYEQYF
TRBV3-1/TRBV3-2,CASSQPGNYGYTF
TRBV7-7,CASSFGQFGTGELFF